Below are 3 T cell receptor beta chains sequenced from a single sample in a study of blood T cells in healthy people across ages. A second PCR of about 7 to 12 cycles used a sample-barcoded 5' primer and a J-beta primer mix. TCRdb called the 5' RACE reads again in MiXCR, with one record for every CDR3 protein. The table has roughly 930,000 distinct CDR3 sequences, about 48% seen once. Sequenced: blood. The receptors come from a man aged 25-45 years in good health.

The chain uses TRBV27 and TRBJ1-2, with D possibly TRBD1 on 6 matching bases. Trimming removed 7 bases from V and 7 bases from J, with 22 bases in between. The length of the CDR3 is 15 residues. The germline V gene has CDR1 MNHEY and CDR2 SMNVEV (reference sequence). CDR3 sequence reads: CASNPTSAGARGYTF. For the CDR3, the DNA is TGTGCCAGCAATCCCACGTCCGCGGGGGCGCGTGGCTACACCTTC.

In this sample, this clonotype turned up once. The chain recombines TRBV7-2 with TRBJ1-6, with TRBD1 matching over 7 bases. The germline gives CDR1 SGHTA, CDR2 FQGNSA. The length of the CDR3 is 14 residues. Losses at the gene ends were 8 bases for V and 9 bases for J; bases not matched to a gene: 10. CDR3 nucleotide sequence: TGTGCCAGCGGGCCGGGACAGCGTGTTTCACCCCTCCACTTT. Protein: CASGPGQRVSPLHF.

This chain uses TRBV3-1 with TRBJ2-2; no firm D call. CDR1 is LGHDT, CDR2 YNNKEL, per germline (reference sequence). The germline V and J ends were trimmed by 6 bases and 1 base, with 15 bases remaining between them. The CDR3 is made up of 16 amino acids. The CDR3 spells CASSQRKRGNTGELFF. CDR3 coding DNA: TGTGCCAGCAGTCAACGAAAAAGAGGGAACACCGGGGAGCTGTTTTTT.